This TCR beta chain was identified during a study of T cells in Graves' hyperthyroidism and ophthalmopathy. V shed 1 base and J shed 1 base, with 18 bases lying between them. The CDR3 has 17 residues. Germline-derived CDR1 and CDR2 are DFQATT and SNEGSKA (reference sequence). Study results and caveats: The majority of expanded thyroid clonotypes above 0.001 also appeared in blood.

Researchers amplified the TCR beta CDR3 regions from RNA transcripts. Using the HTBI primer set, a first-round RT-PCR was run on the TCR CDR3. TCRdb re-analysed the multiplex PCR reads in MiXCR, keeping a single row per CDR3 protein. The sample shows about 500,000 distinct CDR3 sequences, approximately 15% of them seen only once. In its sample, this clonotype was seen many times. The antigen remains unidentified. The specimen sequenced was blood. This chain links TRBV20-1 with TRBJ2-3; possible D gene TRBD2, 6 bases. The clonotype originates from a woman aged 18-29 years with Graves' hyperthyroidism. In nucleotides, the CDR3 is TGCAGTGCTAGAGTGGACATCGGGACTCTAGGCACAGATACGCAGTATTTT. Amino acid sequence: CSARVDIGTLGTDTQYF.